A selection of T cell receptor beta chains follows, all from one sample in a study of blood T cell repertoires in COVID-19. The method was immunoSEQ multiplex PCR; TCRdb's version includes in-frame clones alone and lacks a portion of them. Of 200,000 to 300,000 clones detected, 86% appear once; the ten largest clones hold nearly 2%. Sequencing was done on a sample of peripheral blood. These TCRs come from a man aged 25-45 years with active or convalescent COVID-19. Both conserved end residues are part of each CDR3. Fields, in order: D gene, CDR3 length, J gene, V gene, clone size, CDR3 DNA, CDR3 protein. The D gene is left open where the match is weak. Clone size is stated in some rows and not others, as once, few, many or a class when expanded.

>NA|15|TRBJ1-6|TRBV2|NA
TGTGCCAGCAGTGAACCGGGACACCAAAATTCACCCCTCCACTTT
CASSEPGHQNSPLHF
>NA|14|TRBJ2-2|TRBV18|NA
TGTGCCAGCTCACGCCCGGGGGAAGCCGGGGAGCTGTTTTTT
CASSRPGEAGELFF
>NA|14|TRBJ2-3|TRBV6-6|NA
TGTGCCAGCGGCGAGCGGTCTAGCACAGATACGCAGTATTTT
CASGERSSTDTQYF
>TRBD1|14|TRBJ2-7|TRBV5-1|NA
TGCGCCAGCAGCGAAAGACAGGGGAACTACGAGCAGTACTTC
CASSERQGNYEQYF
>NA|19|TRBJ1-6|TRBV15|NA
TGTGCCACCAGCAAAAAGGTTGCGGGGATAGGCTCCTATAATTCACCCCTCCACTTT
CATSKKVAGIGSYNSPLHF
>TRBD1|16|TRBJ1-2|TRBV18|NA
TGTGCCAGCTCGCCGCCGACAGGGTCCGCACCCTATGGCTACACCTTC
CASSPPTGSAPYGYTF
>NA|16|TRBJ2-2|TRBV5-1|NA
TGCGCCAGCAGCTTGGAAGCCACCCAGGGATTCGGGGAGCTGTTTTTT
CASSLEATQGFGELFF
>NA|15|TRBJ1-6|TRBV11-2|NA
TGTGCCAGCAGCTCGCCGGGGTCCTATAATTCACCCCTCCACTTT
CASSSPGSYNSPLHF
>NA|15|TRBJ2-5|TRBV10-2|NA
TGCGCCAGCAACAACCAGGGGGGCGGTTTGGAGACCCAGTACTTC
CASNNQGGGLETQYF
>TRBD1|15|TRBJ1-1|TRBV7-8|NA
TGTGCCAGCAGCTTACGGGACAGAAGGAACACTGAAGCTTTCTTT
CASSLRDRRNTEAFF
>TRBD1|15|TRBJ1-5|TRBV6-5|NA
TGTGCCAGCAGTTCCAGGGGGGATAGCAATCAGCCCCAGCATTTT
CASSSRGDSNQPQHF
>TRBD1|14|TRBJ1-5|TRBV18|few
TGTGCCAGCAACACCAGGGGGTTGACTCAGCCCCAGCATTTT
CASNTRGLTQPQHF
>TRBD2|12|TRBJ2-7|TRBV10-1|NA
TGCGCCAGCGCTAGCGGCTCCTACGAGCAGTACTTC
CASASGSYEQYF
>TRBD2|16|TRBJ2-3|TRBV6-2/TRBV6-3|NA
TGTGCCAGCAGTCGCCCAGGACTAGCGGTCACAGATACGCAGTATTTT
CASSRPGLAVTDTQYF
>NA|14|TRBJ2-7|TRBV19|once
TGTGCCAGTAGTCAGACAGGAACCTCCTACGAGCAGTACTTC
CASSQTGTSYEQYF
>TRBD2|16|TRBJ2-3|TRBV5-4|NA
TGTGCCAGCAGCGACGGACTAGCGGGGATCGCAGATACGCAGTATTTT
CASSDGLAGIADTQYF
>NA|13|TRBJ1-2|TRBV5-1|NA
TGCGCCAGCAGCTTTGGAGGGAACTATGGCTACACCTTC
CASSFGGNYGYTF
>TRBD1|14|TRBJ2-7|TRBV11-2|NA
TGTGCCAGCACGAAACAGGGGGCGAGCTACGAGCAGTACTTC
CASTKQGASYEQYF
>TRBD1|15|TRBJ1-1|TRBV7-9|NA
TGTGCCAGCAGCGGAGGACAGGGTTCGGGCACTGAAGCTTTCTTT
CASSGGQGSGTEAFF